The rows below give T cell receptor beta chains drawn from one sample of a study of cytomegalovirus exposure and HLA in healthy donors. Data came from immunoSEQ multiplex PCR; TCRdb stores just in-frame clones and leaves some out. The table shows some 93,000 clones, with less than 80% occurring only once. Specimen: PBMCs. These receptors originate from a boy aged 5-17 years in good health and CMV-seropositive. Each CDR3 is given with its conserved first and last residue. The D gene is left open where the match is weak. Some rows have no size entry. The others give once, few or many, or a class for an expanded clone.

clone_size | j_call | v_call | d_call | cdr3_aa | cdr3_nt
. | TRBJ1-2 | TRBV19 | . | CASSPNRGYGYTF | TGTGCCAGTAGTCCCAACCGGGGCTATGGCTACACCTTC
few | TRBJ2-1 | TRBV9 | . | CASSGPGSNEQFF | TGTGCCAGCAGCGGTCCGGGTTCCAATGAGCAGTTCTTC
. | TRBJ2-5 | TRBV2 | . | CASSDDSQETQYF | TGTGCCAGCAGTGATGACAGCCAAGAGACCCAGTACTTC
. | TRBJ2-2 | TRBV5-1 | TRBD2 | CASSLSGRNTGELFF | TGCGCCAGCAGCTTAAGCGGGAGGAACACCGGGGAGCTGTTTTTT
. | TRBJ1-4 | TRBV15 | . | CATSRDRAENEKLFF | TGTGCCACCAGCAGAGACAGGGCCGAAAACGAAAAACTGTTTTTT
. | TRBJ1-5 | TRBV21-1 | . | CASSKGHGRGDYSNQPQHF | TGTGCCAGCAGCAAAGGGCACGGGAGGGGTGACTATAGCAATCAGCCCCAGCATTTT
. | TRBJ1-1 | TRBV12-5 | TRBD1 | CASGNPDRGGEAFF | TGTGCTAGTGGTAACCCGGACAGGGGGGGTGAAGCTTTCTTT
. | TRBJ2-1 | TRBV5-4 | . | CASSLDGQNNEQFF | TGTGCCAGCAGCTTGGATGGACAGAACAATGAGCAGTTCTTC
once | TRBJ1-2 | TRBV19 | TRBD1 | CATSPGQNYGYTF | TGTGCCACCAGTCCGGGACAGAACTATGGCTACACCTTC
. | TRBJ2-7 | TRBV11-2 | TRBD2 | CASSFSGGRGREQYF | TGTGCCAGCAGCTTTAGCGGGGGGCGCGGTCGAGAGCAGTACTTC
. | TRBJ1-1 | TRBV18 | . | CASSPDASGTEAFF | TGTGCCAGCTCACCCGACGCGAGCGGGACTGAAGCTTTCTTT
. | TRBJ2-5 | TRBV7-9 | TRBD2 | CASSASAGGGETQYF | TGTGCCAGCAGCGCCTCGGCGGGGGGTGGGGAGACCCAGTACTTC
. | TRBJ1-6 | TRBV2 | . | CASIADQGSPLHF | TGTGCCAGCATCGCAGACCAGGGTTCACCCCTCCACTTT
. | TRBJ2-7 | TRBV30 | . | CAWSVLRMTYEQYF | TGTGCCTGGAGTGTACTAAGGATGACCTACGAGCAGTACTTC
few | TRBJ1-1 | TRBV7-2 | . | CASSLFPTGTAGTEAFF | TGTGCCAGCAGCTTGTTCCCTACCGGGACGGCGGGGACTGAAGCTTTCTTT
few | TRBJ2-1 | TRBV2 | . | CASSFTRSSYNEQFF | TGTGCCAGCAGTTTTACTAGGAGCTCCTACAATGAGCAGTTCTTC
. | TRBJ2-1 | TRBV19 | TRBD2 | CASSLAGSWSYNEQFF | TGTGCCAGTTCCCTAGCGGGGTCATGGTCCTACAATGAGCAGTTCTTC